This T cell receptor (beta chain) was captured by sequencing in a study of cytomegalovirus exposure and HLA in healthy donors. About the research overall: A preliminary data release comprised approximately 85 million unique TCRs obtained from HLA-typed donors.

A word on this clone: As yet, its antigen is unknown.

The PCR used 60 Vbeta and 13 Jbeta primers. Measured with immunoSEQ multiplex PCR; TCRdb has only the in-frame clones, and not every one. The sample holds approximately 190,000 clones, roughly 81% seen once. Study-level points and caveats: The productive fraction for most TCR beta V segments was about 90% or about 30% in an earlier analysis. In vitro checks showed that a few CMV-associated chains really do target CMV antigens. A later look showed TCR association rates differing by HLA locus, highest for DRB1 and lowest for HLA-C.

Germline V gives CDR1 LNHDA, CDR2 SQIVND (reference sequence). The CDR3 loop spans 14 amino acids. Trimming took 6 bases from V and 4 from J; bases not matched to a gene: 4. Sequenced material: PBMCs. This receptor was identified in a woman in her 30s in good health and CMV-seropositive. The rearrangement links TRBV19 to TRBJ1-5, with 9 bases identical to TRBD1. The DNA of the CDR3 is TGTGCCAGTAGGGCGACAGGGGGAAATCAGCCCCAGCATTTT. Its protein product is CASRATGGNQPQHF.